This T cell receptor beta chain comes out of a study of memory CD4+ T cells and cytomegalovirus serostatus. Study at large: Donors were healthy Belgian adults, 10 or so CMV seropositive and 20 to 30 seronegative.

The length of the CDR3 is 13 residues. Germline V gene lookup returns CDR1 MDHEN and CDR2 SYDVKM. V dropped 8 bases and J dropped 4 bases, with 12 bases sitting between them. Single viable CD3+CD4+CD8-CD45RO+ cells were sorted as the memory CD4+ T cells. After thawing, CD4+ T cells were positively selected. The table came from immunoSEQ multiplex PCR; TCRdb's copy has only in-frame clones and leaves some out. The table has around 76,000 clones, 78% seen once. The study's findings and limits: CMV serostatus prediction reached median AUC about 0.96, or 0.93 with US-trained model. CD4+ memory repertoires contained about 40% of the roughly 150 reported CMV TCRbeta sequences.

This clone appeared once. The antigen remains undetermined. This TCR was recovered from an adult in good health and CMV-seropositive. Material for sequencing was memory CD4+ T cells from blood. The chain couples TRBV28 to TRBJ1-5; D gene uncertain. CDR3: CASGESPNQPQHF. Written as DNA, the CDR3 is TGTGCCAGCGGAGAAAGTCCTAATCAGCCCCAGCATTTT.